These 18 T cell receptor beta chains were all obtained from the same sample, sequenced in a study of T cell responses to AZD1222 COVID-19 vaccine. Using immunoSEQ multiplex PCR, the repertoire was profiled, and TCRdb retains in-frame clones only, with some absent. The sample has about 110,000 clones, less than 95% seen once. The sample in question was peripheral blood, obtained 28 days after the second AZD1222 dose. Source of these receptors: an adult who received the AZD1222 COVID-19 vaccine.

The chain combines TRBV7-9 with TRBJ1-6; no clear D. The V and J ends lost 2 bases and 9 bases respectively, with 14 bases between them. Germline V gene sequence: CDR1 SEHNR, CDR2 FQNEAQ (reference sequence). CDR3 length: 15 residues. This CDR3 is CASSLNPESSSPLHF. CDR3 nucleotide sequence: TGTGCCAGCAGCTTAAACCCGGAAAGCTCTTCACCCCTCCACTTT.

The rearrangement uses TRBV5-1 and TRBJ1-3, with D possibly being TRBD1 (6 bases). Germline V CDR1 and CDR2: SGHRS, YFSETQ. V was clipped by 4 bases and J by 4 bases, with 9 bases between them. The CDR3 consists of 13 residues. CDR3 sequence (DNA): TGCGCCAGCAGCAGGGGGGACGGAAACACCATATATTTT. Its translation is CASSRGDGNTIYF.

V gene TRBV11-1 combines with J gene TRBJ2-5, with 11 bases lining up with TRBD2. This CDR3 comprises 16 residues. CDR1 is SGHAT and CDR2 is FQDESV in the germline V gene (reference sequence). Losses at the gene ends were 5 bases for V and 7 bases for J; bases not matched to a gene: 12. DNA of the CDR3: TGTGCCAGCAGCACATCTAGCGGGAGGCAGTCGGCGACCCAGTACTTC. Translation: CASSTSSGRQSATQYF.

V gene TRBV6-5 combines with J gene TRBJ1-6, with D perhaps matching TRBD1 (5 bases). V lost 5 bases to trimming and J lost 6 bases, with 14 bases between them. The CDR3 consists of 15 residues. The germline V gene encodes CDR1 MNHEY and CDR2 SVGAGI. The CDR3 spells CASSTPDRINSPLHF. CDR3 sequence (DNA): TGTGCCAGCAGTACACCCGACAGAATTAATTCACCCCTCCACTTT.

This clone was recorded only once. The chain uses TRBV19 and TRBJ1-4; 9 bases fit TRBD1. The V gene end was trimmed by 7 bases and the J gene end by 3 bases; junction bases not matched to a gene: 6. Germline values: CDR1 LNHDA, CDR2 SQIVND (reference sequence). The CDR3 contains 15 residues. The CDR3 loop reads CASTSQGAANEKLFF. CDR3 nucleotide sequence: TGTGCCAGTACTTCACAGGGGGCAGCTAATGAAAAACTGTTTTTT.

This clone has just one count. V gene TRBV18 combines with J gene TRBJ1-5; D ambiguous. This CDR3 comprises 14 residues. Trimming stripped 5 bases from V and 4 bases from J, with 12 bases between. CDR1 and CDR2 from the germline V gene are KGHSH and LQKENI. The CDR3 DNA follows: TGTGCCAGCTCAACCACACCTTTTAATCAGCCCCAGCATTTT. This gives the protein CASSTTPFNQPQHF.

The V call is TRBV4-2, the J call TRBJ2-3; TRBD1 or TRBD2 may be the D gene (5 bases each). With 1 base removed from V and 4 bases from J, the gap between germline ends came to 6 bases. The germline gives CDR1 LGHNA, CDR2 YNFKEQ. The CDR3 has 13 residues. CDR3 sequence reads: CASSQGGSDTQYF. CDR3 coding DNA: TGTGCCAGCAGCCAAGGGGGGTCAGATACGCAGTATTTT.

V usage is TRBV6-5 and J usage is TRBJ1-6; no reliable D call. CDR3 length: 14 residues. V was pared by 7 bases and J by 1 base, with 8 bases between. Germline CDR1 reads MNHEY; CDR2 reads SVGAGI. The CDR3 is CASKRVSYNSPLHF. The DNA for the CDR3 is TGTGCCAGCAAAAGGGTATCCTATAATTCACCCCTCCACTTT.

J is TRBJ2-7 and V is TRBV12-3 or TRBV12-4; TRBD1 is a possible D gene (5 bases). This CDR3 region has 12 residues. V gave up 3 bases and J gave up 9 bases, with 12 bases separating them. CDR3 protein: CASSLTVTGQYF. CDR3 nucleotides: TGTGCCAGCAGTTTGACAGTTACGGGGCAGTACTTC.

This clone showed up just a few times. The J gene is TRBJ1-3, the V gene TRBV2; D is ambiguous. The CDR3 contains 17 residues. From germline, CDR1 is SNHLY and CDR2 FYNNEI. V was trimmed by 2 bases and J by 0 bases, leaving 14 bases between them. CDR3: CASSERGHMSSGNTIYF. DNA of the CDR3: TGTGCCAGCAGTGAAAGAGGCCACATGAGCTCTGGAAACACCATATATTTT.

CDR3 nucleotides: TGTGCCAGCAGCGGCCCCCCCCGAGGTTTGATTGTCACAGATACGCAGTATTTT. Translation: CASSGPPRGLIVTDTQYF. The V and J genes are TRBV21-1 and TRBJ2-3; the table gives TRBD2 as D, unverified against the DNA. TRBV21-1 constitutes a pseudogene. CDR3 length equals 18 residues.

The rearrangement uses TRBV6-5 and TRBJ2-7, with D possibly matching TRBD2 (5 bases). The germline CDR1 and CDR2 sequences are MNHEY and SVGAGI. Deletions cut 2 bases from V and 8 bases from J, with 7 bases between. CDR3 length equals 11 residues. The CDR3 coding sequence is TGTGCCAGCAGTTACGGGAGAAAGCAGTACTTC. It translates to CASSYGRKQYF.

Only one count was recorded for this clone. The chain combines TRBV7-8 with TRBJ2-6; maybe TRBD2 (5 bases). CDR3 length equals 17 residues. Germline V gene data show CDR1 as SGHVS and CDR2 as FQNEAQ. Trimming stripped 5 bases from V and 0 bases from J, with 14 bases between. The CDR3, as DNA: TGTGCCAGCAGCCGACGGGATTCCCGCTCTGGGGCCAACGTCCTGACTTTC. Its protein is CASSRRDSRSGANVLTF.

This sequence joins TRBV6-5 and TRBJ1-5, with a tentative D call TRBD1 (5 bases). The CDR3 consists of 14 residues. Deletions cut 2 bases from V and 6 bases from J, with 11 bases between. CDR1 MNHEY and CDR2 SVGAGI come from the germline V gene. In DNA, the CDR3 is TGTGCCAGCAGTTACAAAAGGGGCACTCAGCCCCAGCATTTT. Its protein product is CASSYKRGTQPQHF.

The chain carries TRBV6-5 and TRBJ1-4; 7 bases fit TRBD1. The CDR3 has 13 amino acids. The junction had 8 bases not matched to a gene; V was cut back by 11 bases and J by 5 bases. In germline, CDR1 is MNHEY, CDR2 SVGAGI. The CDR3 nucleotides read TGTGCCTTATTATCGGGACAGAATGAAAAACTGTTTTTT. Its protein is CALLSGQNEKLFF.

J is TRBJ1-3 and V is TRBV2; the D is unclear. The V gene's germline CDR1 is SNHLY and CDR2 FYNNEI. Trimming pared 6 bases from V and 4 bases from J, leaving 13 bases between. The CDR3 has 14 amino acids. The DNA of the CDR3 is TGTGCCAGCAGCCCTCCGGTTCAGGGAAACACCATATATTTT. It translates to CASSPPVQGNTIYF.

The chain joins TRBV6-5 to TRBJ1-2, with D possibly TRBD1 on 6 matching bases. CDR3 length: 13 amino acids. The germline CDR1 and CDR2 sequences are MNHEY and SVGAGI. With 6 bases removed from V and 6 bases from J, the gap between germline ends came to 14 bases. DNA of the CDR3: TGTGCCAGCAGCCAGGGACAATTAAATGGCTACACCTTC. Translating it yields CASSQGQLNGYTF.

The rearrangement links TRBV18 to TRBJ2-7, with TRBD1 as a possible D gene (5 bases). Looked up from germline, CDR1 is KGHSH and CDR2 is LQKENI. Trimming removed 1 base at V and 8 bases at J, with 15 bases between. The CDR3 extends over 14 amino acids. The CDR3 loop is CASSPRPGLGQQYF. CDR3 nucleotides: TGTGCCAGCTCACCACGCCCGGGCTTGGGGCAGCAGTACTTC.